This is a list of T cell receptor beta chains from one sample in a study of blood T cell repertoires in COVID-19. Produced via immunoSEQ multiplex PCR; TCRdb's table is partial and in-frame only. The table shows approximately 170,000 clones, with approximately 80% occurring only once. Sequencing input: peripheral blood. The receptors were sampled from a woman aged 50 to 60 with acute or convalescent COVID-19. The CDR3 runs from the conserved cysteine through the conserved F or W. A D gene is named only where the DNA matches it firmly. Only part of the rows carry a size: once, few, many, or a class if the clone is expanded.

clone_size d_call j_call v_call cdr3_aa cdr3_nt
. . TRBJ2-1 TRBV7-6 CASSLAGQNGNEQFF TGTGCCAGCAGCTTAGCGGGGCAGAATGGCAATGAGCAGTTCTTC
. . TRBJ2-3 TRBV5-1 CASSESPGTDTQYF TGCGCCAGCAGTGAAAGCCCGGGCACAGATACGCAGTATTTT
. TRBD2 TRBJ2-3 TRBV9 CASSSVLTAGIYTDTQYF TGTGCCAGCAGCTCCGTCTTGACAGCGGGGATTTACACAGATACGCAGTATTTT
. . TRBJ2-7 TRBV28 CASSFYSQGIYEQYF TGTGCCAGCAGTTTCTATAGCCAGGGTATCTACGAGCAGTACTTC
. . TRBJ2-7 TRBV28 CASSLSPVSYEQYF TGTGCCAGCAGTTTATCTCCCGTTTCCTACGAGCAGTACTTC
. TRBD1 TRBJ2-7 TRBV5-4 CASSFTPGQGYEQYF TGTGCCAGCAGCTTTACGCCGGGACAGGGGTACGAGCAGTACTTC
. . TRBJ2-1 TRBV2 CASRTDSGSYNEQFF TGTGCCAGCAGGACGGATAGCGGTTCCTACAATGAGCAGTTCTTC
few . TRBJ1-5 TRBV19 CASIDVRGPQHF TGTGCCAGTATTGATGTAAGGGGGCCCCAGCATTTT
. . TRBJ2-1 TRBV6-2/TRBV6-3 CASSYEVLRVTYNEQFF TGTGCCAGCAGTTACGAGGTTCTTCGGGTTACCTACAATGAGCAGTTCTTC
. . TRBJ2-5 TRBV2 CASSEWGLGGTQYF TGTGCCAGCAGTGAATGGGGACTCGGGGGGACCCAGTACTTC
few TRBD1 TRBJ2-7 TRBV28 CASSLRDRSGEQYF TGTGCCAGCAGTTTGAGGGACAGGTCGGGCGAGCAGTACTTC
. . TRBJ2-7 TRBV6-5 CASRAGLSSYEQYF TGTGCCAGCAGAGCGGGCCTTAGCTCCTACGAGCAGTACTTC
. TRBD1 TRBJ2-6 TRBV6-1 CASSDLGQGSGANVLTF TGTGCCAGCAGTGACCTAGGACAGGGCTCTGGGGCCAACGTCCTGACTTTC
. TRBD2 TRBJ2-7 TRBV18 CASSPLEGGAEQYF TGTGCCAGCTCACCATTAGAGGGAGGGGCCGAGCAGTACTTC
. . TRBJ2-7 TRBV7-2 CASSTGSVAAEQYF TGTGCCAGCTCAACCGGGAGCGTGGCGGCCGAGCAGTACTTC
. . TRBJ2-7 TRBV5-6 CASSLKAARYEQYF TGTGCCAGCAGCTTGAAGGCCGCCAGGTACGAGCAGTACTTC
once TRBD1 TRBJ1-4 TRBV5-1 CASSPTGATNEKLFF TGCGCCAGCAGTCCGACAGGGGCAACTAATGAAAAACTGTTTTTT
few TRBD1 TRBJ1-2 TRBV3-1/TRBV3-2 CASSQGDRVYGYTF TGTGCCAGCAGCCAAGGAGACAGGGTTTATGGCTACACCTTC
medium-sized . TRBJ1-3 TRBV5-5 CASSSGQPGGNTIYF TGTGCCAGCAGCTCCGGTCAGCCGGGTGGAAACACCATATATTTT
. TRBD1 TRBJ1-4 TRBV15 CATSTRDRGLDEKLFF TGTGCCACCAGCACCCGGGACAGGGGATTAGACGAAAAACTGTTTTTT
. TRBD2 TRBJ2-7 TRBV4-2 CASSQVGTSGVSSYEQYF TGTGCCAGCAGCCAAGTCGGGACTAGCGGGGTTAGCTCCTACGAGCAGTACTTC
. . TRBJ2-1 TRBV29-1 CSVEGRVSGNEQFF TGCAGCGTTGAAGGAAGGGTTTCGGGGAATGAGCAGTTCTTC
once . TRBJ2-3 TRBV6-5 CASSFRGTTDTQYF TGTGCCAGCAGCTTCCGGGGGACCACAGATACGCAGTATTTT
. TRBD2 TRBJ2-7 TRBV10-3 CAISEERGAYEQYF TGTGCCATCAGTGAAGAGCGGGGGGCCTACGAGCAGTACTTC
. . TRBJ1-1 TRBV6-8 CASSKTGRGTEAFF TGTGCCAGCAGCAAAACCGGGAGGGGCACTGAAGCTTTCTTT
. . TRBJ1-5 TRBV19 CASLATGNRINQPQHF TGTGCCAGCCTGGCTACAGGGAATAGGATCAATCAGCCCCAGCATTTT
. TRBD1 TRBJ2-7 TRBV7-2 CASSPPPGQGLYEQYF TGTGCCAGCAGCCCCCCCCCGGGACAGGGACTCTACGAGCAGTACTTC
. TRBD2 TRBJ2-3 TRBV5-1 CASSLVGTGGTDTQYF TGCGCCAGCAGCTTGGTAGGGACCGGGGGGACAGATACGCAGTATTTT
. . TRBJ2-7 TRBV29-1 CSVLIWREGYEQYF TGCAGCGTTCTTATTTGGCGGGAAGGCTACGAGCAGTACTTC
. . TRBJ1-1 TRBV24-1 CATSDLEGVNTEAFF TGTGCCACCAGTGATTTGGAGGGAGTGAACACTGAAGCTTTCTTT
. . TRBJ1-4 TRBV5-4 CASSRDGGKLFF TGTGCCAGCAGTAGGGACGGGGGAAAACTGTTTTTT
. . TRBJ2-1 TRBV30 CAYRKPSSYNEQFF TGTGCCTATCGGAAACCTAGCTCCTACAATGAGCAGTTCTTC
. TRBD1 TRBJ1-1 TRBV13 CASSLGRGAEAFF TGTGCCAGCAGCTTGGGCAGGGGGGCTGAAGCTTTCTTT
. . TRBJ2-7 TRBV27 CASSLTNLAYEQYF TGTGCCAGCAGTTTAACTAACCTCGCCTACGAGCAGTACTTC
. TRBD1 TRBJ1-2 TRBV19 CASSIVRGQGASDLYGYTF TGTGCCAGTAGTATAGTCCGGGGACAGGGGGCAAGCGACCTTTATGGCTACACCTTC
. TRBD1 TRBJ2-7 TRBV30 CAWSVGGPYEQYF TGTGCCTGGAGTGTAGGGGGCCCCTACGAGCAGTACTTC
. . TRBJ1-3 TRBV3-1/TRBV3-2 CASSQDSHRERNTIYF TGTGCCAGCAGCCAAGATAGCCACAGGGAAAGAAACACCATATATTTT
few TRBD1 TRBJ2-1 TRBV23-1 CASSLPGQGVNSYNEQFF TGCGCCAGCAGTCTCCCGGGACAGGGGGTAAACTCCTACAATGAGCAGTTCTTC
. . TRBJ2-7 TRBV29-1 CSVGTPYEQYF TGCAGCGTGGGGACACCCTACGAGCAGTACTTC
. TRBD1 TRBJ2-7 TRBV5-1 CASSFSGTGVSEQYF TGCGCCAGCAGCTTCTCCGGGACAGGGGTCTCCGAGCAGTACTTC
. TRBD1 TRBJ1-2 TRBV25-1 CASSDTGGPYGYTF TGTGCCAGCAGTGACACAGGGGGCCCCTATGGCTACACCTTC
. . TRBJ2-3 TRBV30 CAWSVYVGGLDTQYF TGTGCCTGGAGTGTATATGTGGGGGGATTGGATACGCAGTATTTT
. TRBD1 TRBJ1-2 TRBV24-1 CATSQQGYYGYTF TGTGCCACCAGCCAACAGGGGTACTATGGCTACACCTTC
. . TRBJ2-6 TRBV30 CAWSRSGANVLTF TGTGCCTGGAGCAGGTCTGGGGCCAACGTCCTGACTTTC
. . TRBJ1-1 TRBV18 CASSPMGQGRTEAFF TGTGCCAGCTCACCAATGGGGCAGGGCAGGACTGAAGCTTTCTTT
medium-sized TRBD1 TRBJ1-2 TRBV2 CASDRDFNGYTF TGTGCCAGCGACAGGGATTTCAATGGCTACACCTTC
. . TRBJ1-2 TRBV7-2 CASSFTTGLGYTF TGTGCCAGCAGCTTTACTACAGGCCTTGGCTACACCTTC
. TRBD1 TRBJ2-7 TRBV24-1 CATSDAGTGTNEQYF TGTGCCACCAGTGACGCCGGGACAGGGACGAACGAGCAGTACTTC
. TRBD2 TRBJ2-1 TRBV5-1 CASSAGLALAYNEQFF TGCGCCAGCAGCGCAGGACTAGCACTTGCCTACAATGAGCAGTTCTTC
few TRBD1 TRBJ1-1 TRBV5-1 CASSLTGERTEAFF TGCGCCAGCAGCCTAACAGGGGAACGCACTGAAGCTTTCTTT
. . TRBJ1-5 TRBV6-5 CASRDPGNQPQHF TGTGCCAGCCGCGATCCGGGTAATCAGCCCCAGCATTTT
. . TRBJ1-2 TRBV29-1 CSVRAAANYGYTF TGCAGCGTTCGAGCAGCGGCCAACTATGGCTACACCTTC
. . TRBJ1-4 TRBV10-3 CATTGGAAANEKLFF TGTGCCACCACCGGGGGGGCAGCAGCTAATGAAAAACTGTTTTTT
. . TRBJ1-4 TRBV4-3 CASSQGVRQNEKLFF TGCGCCAGCAGCCAAGGGGTGCGACAGAATGAAAAACTGTTTTTT
. TRBD2 TRBJ2-3 TRBV6-6 CASRTSVEDTQYF TGTGCCAGCAGGACTAGCGTCGAAGATACGCAGTATTTT
. . TRBJ2-2 TRBV9 CASGQGWGFGELFF TGTGCCAGCGGCCAGGGATGGGGTTTCGGGGAGCTGTTTTTT
few . TRBJ1-1 TRBV6-5 CASSYEGARSNTEAFF TGTGCCAGCAGTTACGAGGGAGCCCGGTCGAACACTGAAGCTTTCTTT